This T cell receptor (beta chain) was obtained from a study of T cells in narcolepsy (dated by TCRdb to the late 2010s). For context, the study as a whole: Patients with narcolepsy type 1 or type 2 (NT1, NT2) were enrolled in the study together with healthy control donors. To look for autoreactive T cells in narcolepsy patients that target self-antigens of hypocretin neurons (hypocretin, TRIB2), the study used TCR Vbeta sequencing to follow clonotypes in blood and CSF. General findings and caveats noted by the study authors: In plots comparing CSF and blood CD4+ T cell clonotypes from the same patient, HCRT-specific and TRIB2-specific autoreactive clonotypes were highlighted. Numbers of sequenced blood memory CD4+ clonotypes were comparable, with averages of some 38,000 in patients and 33,354 in controls. Certain blood memory CD4+ repertoires from patients and controls had no sequences that matched autoreactive T cell clones. Autoreactive clonotypes were reported to be detected serially in the blood of the same patients and of different patients, but not in the blood of healthy controls.

Trimming removed 4 bases from V and 0 bases from J, leaving 20 bases between the germline ends. CDR1 and CDR2, looked up from the germline V gene, are SGHRS and YFSETQ. Spanning cysteine to phenylalanine, the CDR3 consists of 18 amino acids. The entry retains the CDR3 DNA only, 54 bases that are in frame from base 1. For TCR Vbeta sequencing, memory CD4+ T cells were sorted ex vivo from the peripheral blood of both healthy controls and narcolepsy patients. This clone was recorded once. What antigen it recognizes has not been identified. No much larger clone is present one base from it, and per-base qualities are unavailable. Receptor amplification or capture employed the immunoSEQ multiplex PCR assay. Sourced from immuneACCESS, this table was stored by TCRdb with only in-frame sequences that have V and J called. A share of the clones is absent; for the studies checked, an unresolved V gene accounts for under half, and the remainder has no known explanation. This sample has nearly 35,000 clones in its table, and less than 90% of those were observed once. The top ten hold 1.1% of the sample.

This chain joins TRBV5-1 to TRBJ2-1; TRBD1 is a weak D gene call, 6 bases matching. This receptor was taken from a human donor in good health. The sequencing input was memory (CD45RA-) CD4+ T cells from blood. The intended sense of this specimen's cell subset or site label: memory T cells sorted ex vivo from peripheral blood. The DNA sequence follows: TGCGCCAGCAGCACGACCCACGGACAGCCAAACTCCTACAATGAGCAGTTCTTC. Translated, it gives CASSTTHGQPNSYNEQFF.